Each of the 17 T cell receptor beta chains below was sequenced from the same sample in a study of blood T cell repertoires in COVID-19. The table came from immunoSEQ multiplex PCR; TCRdb's copy has only in-frame clones and leaves some out. The sample shows about 130,000 clones, roughly 88% of them seen only once. The sequencing input was peripheral blood. These receptors originate from a man aged 65 to 85 with active COVID-19.

This chain uses TRBV7-2 with TRBJ2-1; D may be TRBD2 (7 bases). This CDR3 spans 14 amino acids. CDR1 and CDR2 from the germline V gene are SGHTA and FQGNSA. Trimming removed 5 bases at V and 9 bases at J, with 17 bases between. This CDR3 is CASSLGGPKIEQFF. The CDR3, as DNA: TGTGCCAGCAGCCTGGGGGGGCCTAAGATTGAGCAGTTCTTC.

This chain connects TRBV27 to TRBJ1-1; 10 positions match TRBD1. Germline V gives CDR1 MNHEY, CDR2 SMNVEV (reference sequence). CDR3 size: 16 residues. Trimming removed 0 bases from V and 6 bases from J; junction bases left unmatched: 7. The CDR3 protein is CASSLSVVGTGAEAFF. The CDR3 DNA sequence: TGTGCCAGCAGTTTATCGGTTGTAGGGACAGGGGCTGAAGCTTTCTTT.

This chain connects TRBV6-5 to TRBJ1-5, with D possibly TRBD1 on 5 matching bases. V was trimmed by 8 bases and J by 6 bases, leaving 11 bases between them. Germline CDR1 and CDR2: MNHEY and SVGAGI. This CDR3 has 12 amino acids. CDR3 sequence reads: CASGRVGQPQHF. CDR3 in DNA: TGTGCCAGCGGCAGGGTAGGTCAGCCCCAGCATTTT.

DNA for the CDR3: TGTGCCACCAGCAGAGAAGGGACAGGGGTACGATATCAGCCCCAGCATTTT. This codes for CATSREGTGVRYQPQHF. V is TRBV15 and J is TRBJ1-5, with 10 bases fitting TRBD1. CDR1 LNHNV and CDR2 YYDKDF come from the germline V gene (reference sequence). This CDR3 spans 17 amino acids. V lost 0 bases and J lost 5; bases outside the gene matches: 7.

The chain employs TRBV19 and TRBJ1-1, with 9 nucleotides matching TRBD1. Germline V gene data show CDR1 as LNHDA and CDR2 as SQIVND (reference sequence). The CDR3 is made up of 14 amino acids. V was clipped by 6 bases and J by 5 bases; unmatched bases: 7. For the CDR3, the DNA is TGTGCCAGTAGGGGGACAGGGAGAAGGACTGAAGCTTTCTTT. Protein: CASRGTGRRTEAFF.

This rearrangement joins TRBV2 to TRBJ2-7; 7 positions agree with TRBD1. The CDR3 loop spans 13 amino acids. V lost 6 bases, J lost 7 bases, and 9 bases stayed unmatched. Germline V gene sequence: CDR1 SNHLY, CDR2 FYNNEI. The DNA of the CDR3 is TGTGCCAGCAGACAAACAGGGGTGGAAGAGCAGTACTTC. This sequence encodes CASRQTGVEEQYF.

V gene TRBV3-1 (or the pseudogene TRBV3-2) combines with J gene TRBJ2-1, with 8 positions matching TRBD2. The length of the CDR3 is 15 residues. Looked up from germline, CDR1 is LGHDT and CDR2 is YNNKEL (reference sequence). Germline trimming cut 2 bases from V and 4 bases from J; bases unmatched to any gene: 4. The CDR3 region is CASSQSGREYNEQFF. The CDR3 region has the DNA TGTGCCAGCAGCCAATCCGGGAGGGAATACAATGAGCAGTTCTTC.

The V and J genes are TRBV25-1 and TRBJ1-2, with D possibly matching TRBD1 (6 bases). CDR1 is MGHDK, CDR2 SYGVNS, per germline. V was clipped by 8 bases and J by 8 bases, with 24 bases between them. CDR3 length: 15 residues. The CDR3 DNA reads as TGTGCCAGCGTTGGACGTCGGGAGGGGGGTCTGGGCTACACCTTC. Its translation is CASVGRREGGLGYTF.

The chain links TRBV30 to TRBJ1-6; the D is unclear. CDR1 GTSNPN and CDR2 SVGIG come from the germline V gene (reference sequence). The germline V and J ends were trimmed by 1 base and 10 bases, with 17 bases remaining between them. This CDR3 has 15 amino acids. This CDR3 is CAWSAGNIGGSPLHF. CDR3 bases: TGTGCCTGGAGTGCGGGGAACATAGGCGGCTCACCCCTCCACTTT.

The rearrangement uses TRBV6-5 and TRBJ1-5; 8 nucleotides align to TRBD1. The germline V gene has CDR1 MNHEY and CDR2 SVGAGI. Trimming took 6 bases from V and 7 from J; bases not matched to a gene: 5. CDR3 length: 13 amino acids. CDR3 in amino acids: CASSQGARQPQHF. In DNA form, the CDR3 reads TGTGCCAGCAGCCAGGGGGCGAGGCAGCCCCAGCATTTT.

This chain uses TRBV19 with TRBJ1-5; the match to TRBD1 covers 7 bases. CDR1 and CDR2 (germline): LNHDA, SQIVND (reference sequence). Trimming took 11 bases from V and 7 from J; bases not matched to a gene: 5. This CDR3 contains 11 residues. The CDR3 sequence: CAGGRGQPQHF. The DNA for the CDR3 is TGTGCCGGGGGCAGGGGGCAGCCCCAGCATTTT.

The chain's CDR3 is CASSPSGSDYEQYF. The CDR3, as DNA: TGTGCCAGCAGCCCTTCGGGATCCGACTACGAGCAGTACTTC. The chain couples TRBV7-3 to TRBJ2-7; TRBD2 is a possible D gene (5 bases). Germline V CDR1 and CDR2: SGHTA, FQGTGA. The CDR3 covers 14 residues. V was clipped by 5 bases and J by 3 bases, with 14 bases between them. Using reference TRBV7-3 and TRBJ2-7 for the parts outside the CDR3, the full variable domain is GAGVSQTPSNKVTEKGKYVELRCDPISGHTALYWYRQSLGQGPEFLIYFQGTGAADDSGLPNDRFFAVRPEGSVSTLKIQRTERGDSAVYLCASSPSGSDYEQYFGPGTRLTVT.

This clone was found a few times. The rearrangement uses TRBV6-2 or TRBV6-3 and TRBJ1-4; no reliable D call. The CDR3 contains 16 residues. Germline CDR1 reads MNHEY; CDR2 reads SVGEGT. V was shortened by 0 bases and J by 0 bases, with 8 bases between the two germline ends. CDR3 loop: CASSYSRASTNEKLFF. CDR3 DNA: TGTGCCAGCAGTTACTCGAGGGCGTCAACTAATGAAAAACTGTTTTTT.

The chain carries TRBV28 and TRBJ2-4; 12 bases align to TRBD2. The CDR3 contains 15 residues. V lost 6 bases to trimming and J lost 4 bases; unmatched junction nucleotides: 4. Germline values: CDR1 MDHEN, CDR2 SYDVKM. CDR3 loop: CASSPSGGGKNIQYF. CDR3 nucleotides: TGTGCCAGCAGCCCTAGCGGGGGGGGTAAAAACATTCAGTACTTC.

The chain uses TRBV28 and TRBJ2-7; no definite D call. CDR1 and CDR2 (germline): MDHEN, SYDVKM. The germline V and J ends were trimmed by 8 bases and 3 bases, with 17 bases remaining between them. The CDR3 length is 14 residues. CDR3 sequence: CASGSSYSLYEQYF. The CDR3 DNA reads TGTGCCAGCGGAAGTTCTTACAGCCTCTACGAGCAGTACTTC.

This clone was detected once. This chain links TRBV6-2 or TRBV6-3 with TRBJ2-7, with a tentative D call TRBD2 (5 bases). This CDR3 contains 15 residues. V was trimmed by 0 bases and J by 2 bases, leaving 11 bases between them. Germline CDR1 is MNHEY and CDR2 is SVGEGT. The CDR3 sequence is CASSYSSSGTYEQYF. The CDR3, as DNA: TGTGCCAGCAGTTACTCCTCCTCCGGGACCTACGAGCAGTACTTC.

The CDR3: CASSGGHEGEKLFF. CDR3 in DNA: TGTGCCAGCAGTGGGGGACACGAAGGGGAAAAACTGTTTTTT. V is TRBV2 and J is TRBJ1-4; TRBD1 is a possible D gene (6 bases). Germline CDR1 is SNHLY and CDR2 is FYNNEI. Trimming left V 4 bases short and J 8 bases short, with 14 bases between. The CDR3 has 14 amino acids.